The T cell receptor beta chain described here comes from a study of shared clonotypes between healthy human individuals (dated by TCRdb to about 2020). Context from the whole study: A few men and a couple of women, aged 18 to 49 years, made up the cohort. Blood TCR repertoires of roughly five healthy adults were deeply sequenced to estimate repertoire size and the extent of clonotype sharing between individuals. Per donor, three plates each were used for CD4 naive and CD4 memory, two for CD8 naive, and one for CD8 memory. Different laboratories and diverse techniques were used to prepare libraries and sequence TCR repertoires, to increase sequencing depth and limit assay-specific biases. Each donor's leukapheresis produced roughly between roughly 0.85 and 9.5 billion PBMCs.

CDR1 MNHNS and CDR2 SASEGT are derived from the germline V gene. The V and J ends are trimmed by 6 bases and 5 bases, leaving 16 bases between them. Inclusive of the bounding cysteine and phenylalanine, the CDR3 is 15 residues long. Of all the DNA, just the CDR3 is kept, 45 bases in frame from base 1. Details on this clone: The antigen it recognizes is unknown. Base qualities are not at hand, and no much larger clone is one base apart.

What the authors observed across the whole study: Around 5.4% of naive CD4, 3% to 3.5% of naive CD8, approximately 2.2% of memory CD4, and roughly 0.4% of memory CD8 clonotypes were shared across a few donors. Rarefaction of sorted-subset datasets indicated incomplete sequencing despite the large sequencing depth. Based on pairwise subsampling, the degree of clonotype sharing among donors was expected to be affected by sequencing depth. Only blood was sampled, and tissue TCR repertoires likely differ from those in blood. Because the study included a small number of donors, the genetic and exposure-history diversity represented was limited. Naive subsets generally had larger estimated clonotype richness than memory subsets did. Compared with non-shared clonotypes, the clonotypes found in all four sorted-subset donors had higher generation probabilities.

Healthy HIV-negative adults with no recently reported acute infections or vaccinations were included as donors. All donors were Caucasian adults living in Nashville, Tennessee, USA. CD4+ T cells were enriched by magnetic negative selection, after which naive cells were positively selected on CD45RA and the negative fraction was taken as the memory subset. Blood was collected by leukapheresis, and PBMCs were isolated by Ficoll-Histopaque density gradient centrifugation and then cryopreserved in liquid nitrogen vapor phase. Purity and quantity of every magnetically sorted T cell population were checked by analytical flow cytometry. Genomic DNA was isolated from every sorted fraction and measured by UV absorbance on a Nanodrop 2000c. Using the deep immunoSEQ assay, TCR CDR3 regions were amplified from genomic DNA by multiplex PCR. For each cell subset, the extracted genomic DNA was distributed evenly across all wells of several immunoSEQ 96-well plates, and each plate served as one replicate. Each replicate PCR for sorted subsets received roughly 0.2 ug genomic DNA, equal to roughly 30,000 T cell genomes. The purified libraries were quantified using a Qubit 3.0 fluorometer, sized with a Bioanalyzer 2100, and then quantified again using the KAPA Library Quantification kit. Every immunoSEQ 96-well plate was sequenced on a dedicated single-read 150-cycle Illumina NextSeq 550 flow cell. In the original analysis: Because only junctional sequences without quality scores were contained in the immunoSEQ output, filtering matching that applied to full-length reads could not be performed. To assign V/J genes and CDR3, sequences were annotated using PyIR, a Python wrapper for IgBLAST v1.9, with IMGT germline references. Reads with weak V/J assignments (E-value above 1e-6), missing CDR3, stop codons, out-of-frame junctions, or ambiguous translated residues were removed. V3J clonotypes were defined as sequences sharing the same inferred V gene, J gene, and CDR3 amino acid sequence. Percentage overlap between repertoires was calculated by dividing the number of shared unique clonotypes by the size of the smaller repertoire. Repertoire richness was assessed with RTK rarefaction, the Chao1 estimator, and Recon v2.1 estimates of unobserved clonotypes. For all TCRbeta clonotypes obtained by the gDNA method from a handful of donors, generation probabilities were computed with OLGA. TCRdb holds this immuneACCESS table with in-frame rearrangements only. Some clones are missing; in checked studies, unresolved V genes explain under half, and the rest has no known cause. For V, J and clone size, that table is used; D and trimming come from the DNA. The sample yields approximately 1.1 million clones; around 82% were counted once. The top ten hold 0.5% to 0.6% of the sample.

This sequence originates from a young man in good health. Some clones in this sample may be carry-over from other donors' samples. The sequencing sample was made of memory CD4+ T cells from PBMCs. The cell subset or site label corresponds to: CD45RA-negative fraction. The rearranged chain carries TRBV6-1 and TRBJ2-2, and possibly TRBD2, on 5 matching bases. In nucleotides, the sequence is TGTGCCAGCAGGGACCGGGATCGCTGGACCGGGGAGCTGTTTTTT. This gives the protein CASRDRDRWTGELFF.